This T cell receptor (beta chain) stems from a study of CD8 T cells in ankylosing spondylitis. Trimming cost V 7 bases and J 2 bases; bases outside gene matches: 7. CDR3 length: 16 amino acids. This clonotype was detected ten times or more. Its antigen is undetermined. Findings and limits, study-wide: Disease-associated clones were reportedly significantly overrepresented in matched ankylosing spondylitis synovial fluid. Among TCR beta sequences, a motif of several highly homologous variants appeared characteristic of ankylosing spondylitis blood.

TCRdb redid the calling of the 5' RACE reads with MiXCR, one entry per CDR3 protein. The repertoire holds about 130,000 distinct CDR3 sequences, about 7.3% seen once, with about an eighth in the top ten. The clonotype was recovered from a female donor with ankylosing spondylitis or in good health (not recorded which). The chain couples TRBV12-3 or TRBV12-4 to TRBJ2-2; 10 bases are a match to TRBD2. Material: blood, either unsorted or a sorted T cell fraction (not recorded which). CDR3 loop: CASTPSGGLNTGELFF. The CDR3 region has the DNA TGTGCCAGCACGCCTAGCGGGGGCCTAAACACCGGGGAGCTGTTTTTT.